A single sample is the source of the 25 T cell receptor beta chains below, sequenced in a study of blood T cell repertoires in COVID-19. The table came from immunoSEQ multiplex PCR; TCRdb's copy has only in-frame clones and leaves some out. The table shows about 59,000 clones, with around four fifths occurring only once. Specimen: peripheral blood. The receptors come from an elderly woman with acute or convalescent COVID-19.

The chain couples TRBV10-3 to TRBJ2-7, with 8 bases fitting TRBD2. Germline V lookup: CDR1 ENHRY, CDR2 SYGVKD. Trimming removed 3 bases from V and 1 base from J; junction bases left unmatched: 5. The CDR3 is 15 amino acids. The CDR3 is CAISDPGLGSYEQYF. The CDR3 DNA follows: TGTGCCATCAGTGATCCGGGACTAGGGTCCTACGAGCAGTACTTC.

The gene calls are TRBV2 and TRBJ2-2, with D maybe TRBD1 (6 bases). Trimming removed 7 bases at V and 0 bases at J, with 12 bases between. Germline V gene lookup returns CDR1 SNHLY and CDR2 FYNNEI. The CDR3 has 15 residues. The CDR3 spells CASIRDNANTGELFF. CDR3 nucleotides: TGTGCCAGCATCAGGGACAACGCGAACACCGGGGAGCTGTTTTTT.

The chain carries TRBV7-2 and TRBJ2-3; TRBD2 agrees at 14 bases. The length of the CDR3 is 15 residues. The J segment lost 7 bases and the V segment lost 5 bases, leaving 5 bases of the junction unmatched. Germline CDR1 is SGHTA and CDR2 is FQGNSA. The CDR3 DNA sequence: TGTGCCAGCAGCCCCGGGACTAGCGGGAGATATACGCAGTATTTT. Protein sequence: CASSPGTSGRYTQYF.

This clone was seen only a few times. The chain is built from TRBV3-1 (or the pseudogene TRBV3-2) and TRBJ1-6; D remains ambiguous. The CDR3 length is 14 residues. Trimming left V 3 bases short and J 7 bases short, with 10 bases between. CDR1 is LGHDT, CDR2 YNNKEL, per germline (reference sequence). Here the CDR3 DNA reads TGTGCCAGCAGCCAGGAGACGGAAAATTCACCCCTCCACTTT. This codes for CASSQETENSPLHF.

The chain uses TRBV9 and TRBJ2-2; 8 bases map to TRBD1. Trimming cost V 4 bases and J 0 bases; bases outside gene matches: 2. The CDR3 length is 15 residues. CDR1 SGDLS and CDR2 YYNGEE come from the germline V gene. The CDR3 reads CASSPDRANTGELFF. The CDR3 DNA reads TGTGCCAGCAGCCCGGACAGGGCGAACACCGGGGAGCTGTTTTTT.

CDR3 nucleotides: TGTGCCTCACGGGGGGGCACAGATACGCAGTATTTT. Amino acids: CASRGGTDTQYF. This chain joins TRBV18 and TRBJ2-3; 7 bases are shared with TRBD2. The CDR3 runs 12 residues. The V and J ends lost 11 bases and 1 base, in that order; junction bases with no gene match: 3. CDR1 is KGHSH and CDR2 is LQKENI in the germline V gene.

The chain carries TRBV10-3 and TRBJ1-6; D gene ambiguous. CDR3 length equals 15 residues. Trimming took off 3 bases at V and 7 bases at J, with 13 bases between the two ends. Germline V gene lookup returns CDR1 ENHRY and CDR2 SYGVKD. The CDR3 loop reads CAISEAAVSNSPLHF. In nucleotides, the CDR3 is TGTGCCATCAGTGAAGCGGCGGTTTCCAATTCACCCCTCCACTTT.

The V gene is TRBV6-1, the J gene TRBJ2-7; D remains ambiguous. The length of the CDR3 is 13 residues. The ends were cut back, 1 base at V and 3 bases at J, with 7 bases in the middle. CDR1 and CDR2 (germline): MNHNS, SASEGT. DNA of the CDR3: TGTGCCAGCAGTGAAGGACAACGCTACGAGCAGTACTTC. Translated, it gives CASSEGQRYEQYF.

The chain couples TRBV6-6 to TRBJ2-1; 13 bases fit TRBD2. The CDR3 extends over 14 amino acids. The trim removed 8 bases at V and 7 bases at J, leaving 5 bases unmatched. Germline V gene sequence: CDR1 MNHNY, CDR2 SVGAGI (reference sequence). CDR3 sequence reads: CASRLAGGMNEQFF. The CDR3 coding sequence is TGTGCCAGCCGACTAGCGGGGGGAATGAATGAGCAGTTCTTC.

The chain recombines TRBV5-1 with TRBJ2-7; D might be TRBD1 (5 bases). The germline V gene has CDR1 SGHRS and CDR2 YFSETQ. Trimming stripped 4 bases from V and 7 bases from J, with 9 bases between. The CDR3 extends over 11 amino acids. The CDR3 DNA sequence: TGCGCCAGCAGCGGGGCAGGGGAGCAGTACTTC. It specifies CASSGAGEQYF.

The chain employs TRBV4-3 and TRBJ2-2; D is perhaps TRBD2 (5 bases). The CDR3 runs 14 residues. The V end lost 0 bases, the J end lost 5 bases, and 7 bases lay between the germline ends. CDR1 and CDR2 from the germline V gene are LGHNA and YSLEER. The CDR3 region is CASSQDGRTGELFF. CDR3 DNA: TGCGCCAGCAGCCAAGATGGGAGAACCGGGGAGCTGTTTTTT.

The chain uses TRBV28 and TRBJ2-7; 12 nucleotides match TRBD2. The germline V gene encodes CDR1 MDHEN and CDR2 SYDVKM. This CDR3 has 15 amino acids. After removal of 6 bases from V and 3 bases from J, the junction contained 6 bases not matched to a gene. CDR3 sequence (DNA): TGTGCCAGCAGAGGACTAGCGGGACGACTCTACGAGCAGTACTTC. It is translated as CASRGLAGRLYEQYF.

The genes are TRBV9 and TRBJ1-1; D uncertain. The CDR3 totals 14 residues. The V end was cut by 0 bases, the J end by 0 bases, with 6 bases between. Germline V gives CDR1 SGDLS, CDR2 YYNGEE. The CDR3 sequence is CASSVGQMNTEAFF. DNA of the CDR3: TGTGCCAGCAGCGTAGGCCAGATGAACACTGAAGCTTTCTTT.

The V and J genes are TRBV7-9 and TRBJ1-2; D ambiguous. Germline V gives CDR1 SEHNR, CDR2 FQNEAQ (reference sequence). Deletions cut 1 base from V and 2 bases from J, with 5 bases between. The CDR3 is 13 amino acids. This CDR3 reads CASSLGENYGYTF. Written as DNA, the CDR3 is TGTGCCAGCAGCTTAGGAGAAAACTATGGCTACACCTTC.

The chain recombines TRBV27 with TRBJ2-7; D might be TRBD1 (5 bases). V was pared by 0 bases and J by 8 bases, with 11 bases between. Germline lookup yields CDR1 MNHEY and CDR2 SMNVEV (reference sequence). The CDR3 sequence is 13 residues long. The CDR3 region is CASSLSTGSKQYF. CDR3 DNA: TGTGCCAGCAGTTTATCCACAGGATCGAAGCAGTACTTC.

The chain uses TRBV5-1 and TRBJ2-1; TRBD1 might be the D (7 bases). V lost 6 bases, J lost 4 bases, and 14 bases lay in between. This CDR3 spans 14 amino acids. The germline gives CDR1 SGHRS, CDR2 YFSETQ. CDR3 amino acids: CASTLGGQYNEQFF. In DNA, the CDR3 is TGCGCCAGCACGTTGGGGGGACAGTACAATGAGCAGTTCTTC.

This chain links TRBV20-1 with TRBJ2-5, with D unresolved. The germline gives CDR1 DFQATT, CDR2 SNEGSKA (reference sequence). The length of the CDR3 is 10 residues. Trimming left V 6 bases short and J 5 bases short, with 7 bases between. The CDR3 sequence is CSARRETQYF. The CDR3 DNA reads as TGCAGTGCCAGACGGGAGACCCAGTACTTC.

CDR3 in DNA: TGTGCCAGCAGCCAACCGGGACTAGCGGGGAATGAGCAGTTCTTC. Translated: CASSQPGLAGNEQFF. V gene TRBV27 combines with J gene TRBJ2-1, with 13 bases aligning to TRBD2. CDR3 length: 15 amino acids. From germline, CDR1 is MNHEY and CDR2 SMNVEV (reference sequence). Unmatched junction bases numbered 6, after V lost 6 bases and J lost 7 bases.

This clone was seen only once. This chain joins TRBV21-1 and TRBJ1-4. TRBV21-1 is labeled a pseudogene. This CDR3 comprises 13 residues. The CDR3 reads CANPRPGDEKLFF. As DNA, the CDR3 is TGTGCCAACCCCCGCCCGGGTGATGAAAAACTGTTTTTT.

V usage is TRBV5-1 and J usage is TRBJ1-1; 7 bases map to TRBD1. CDR3 length: 16 residues. The V gene's germline CDR1 is SGHRS and CDR2 YFSETQ. V trimming: 0 bases; J trimming: 5 bases; junction bases outside the gene matches: 10. The CDR3 region is CASSLGGGGSRTEAFF. CDR3 nucleotide sequence: TGCGCCAGCAGCTTGGGAGGGGGCGGATCGAGGACTGAAGCTTTCTTT.

V and J are TRBV6-6 and TRBJ1-2, with TRBD1 matching 9 bases. Losses at the gene ends were 6 bases for V and 8 bases for J; bases not matched to a gene: 7. The CDR3 has 13 amino acids. Germline loops: CDR1 MNHNY, CDR2 SVGAGI (reference sequence). CDR3 in amino acids: CASRPGQGGGYTF. CDR3 nucleotides: TGTGCCAGCAGACCGGGACAGGGAGGAGGCTACACCTTC.

This clone has a single count. This chain connects TRBV4-2 to TRBJ1-2; TRBD1 might be the D (6 bases). The CDR3 is 17 amino acids. V was trimmed by 0 bases and J by 2 bases, leaving 16 bases between them. Germline V gene data show CDR1 as LGHNA and CDR2 as YNFKEQ. CDR3 nucleotides: TGTGCCAGCAGCCAAGAACGCTCAGGGGCGATCAACTATGGCTACACCTTC. Protein product: CASSQERSGAINYGYTF.

The V and J genes are TRBV29-1 and TRBJ1-2; D uncertain. V dropped 3 bases and J dropped 8 bases, with 4 bases sitting between them. This CDR3 is 9 amino acids long. Germline CDR1 and CDR2: SQVTM and ANQGSEA. The CDR3 bases are TGCAGCGTTGAGGAGGGCTACACCTTC. Translation gives CSVEEGYTF.

This clone was picked up a small number of times. The rearrangement uses TRBV4-3 and TRBJ1-6; a possible D gene is TRBD1 (6 bases). This CDR3 region has 16 residues. Trimming stripped 0 bases from V and 5 bases from J, with 11 bases between. Germline V CDR1 and CDR2: LGHNA, YSLEER. The CDR3 bases are TGCGCCAGCAGCCAAGACGTAGGACAGAATAATTCACCCCTCCACTTT. It translates to CASSQDVGQNNSPLHF.

The chain joins TRBV3-1 (or the pseudogene TRBV3-2) to TRBJ1-1; D is undetermined. Deletions cut 4 bases from V and 1 base from J, with 10 bases between. The CDR3 is 14 residues long. In germline, CDR1 is LGHDT, CDR2 YNNKEL (reference sequence). The CDR3 region is CASSRNPRNTEAFF. The CDR3 DNA follows: TGTGCCAGCAGCCGAAACCCCAGGAACACTGAAGCTTTCTTT.